A single sample is the source of the 21 T cell receptor beta chains below, sequenced in a study of cytomegalovirus exposure and HLA in healthy donors. Some clones are missing from TCRdb's copy, which holds only in-frame ones; the method was immunoSEQ multiplex PCR. The data hold about 98,000 clones, with over 75% observed a single time. Material for sequencing was PBMCs. The receptors stem from a man aged 18 to 29 in good health and CMV-seropositive.

The rearrangement joins TRBV5-8 to TRBJ1-5; TRBD1 might be the D (6 bases). Trimming stripped 1 base from V and 3 bases from J, with 17 bases between. The CDR3 runs to 17 residues. Looked up from germline, CDR1 is SGHTS and CDR2 is YDEGEE. CDR3 nucleotides: TGTGCCAGCAGCTTGCTTCGGGGGGGGGCGATCAATCAGCCCCAGCATTTT. This sequence encodes CASSLLRGGAINQPQHF.

This chain links TRBV6-1 with TRBJ2-7; 12 nucleotides match TRBD1. The CDR3 is 16 residues long. V trimming: 4 bases; J trimming: 1 base; junction bases outside the gene matches: 5. Per germline, CDR1 MNHNS and CDR2 SASEGT. Here the CDR3 DNA reads TGTGCCAGCAGTGTTTGGGACAGGGGGCTTTCCTACGAGCAGTACTTC. Amino acids: CASSVWDRGLSYEQYF.

The chain joins TRBV19 to TRBJ2-2, with D maybe TRBD2 (6 bases). The ends were cut back, 8 bases at V and 3 bases at J, with 13 bases in the middle. Germline V gives CDR1 LNHDA, CDR2 SQIVND (reference sequence). The CDR3 loop spans 14 amino acids. The CDR3 sequence: CASEPGLYTGELFF. DNA of the CDR3: TGTGCCAGTGAACCGGGACTTTACACCGGGGAGCTGTTTTTT.

The gene calls are TRBV7-9 and TRBJ1-3, with D tentatively TRBD1 (5 bases). Germline CDR1 is SEHNR and CDR2 is FQNEAQ (reference sequence). The CDR3 runs to 16 residues. V was cut by 1 base and J by 0 bases, with 10 bases left in between. The CDR3 sequence is CASSLGGTYSGNTIYF. For the CDR3, the DNA is TGTGCCAGCAGCTTAGGTGGGACTTACTCTGGAAACACCATATATTTT. Complete variable domain (other parts from reference TRBV7-9 and TRBJ1-3): DTGVSQNPRHKITKRGQNVTFRCDPISEHNRLYWYRQTLGQGPEFLTYFQNEAQLEKSRLLSDRFSAERPKGSFSTLEIQRTEQGDSAMYLCASSLGGTYSGNTIYFGEGSWLTVV.

This chain uses TRBV5-1 with TRBJ2-2; the D is unclear. V lost 2 bases and J 7 bases, leaving 6 bases between the germline ends. The CDR3 is made up of 12 amino acids. Germline values: CDR1 SGHRS, CDR2 YFSETQ. CDR3 nucleotides: TGCGCCAGCAGCTTTCTCGGCGGGGAGCTGTTTTTT. This codes for CASSFLGGELFF.

The chain employs TRBV10-3 and TRBJ1-6, with TRBD1 matching over 8 bases. Germline V gives CDR1 ENHRY, CDR2 SYGVKD. Unmatched junction bases numbered 10, after V lost 10 bases and J lost 5 bases. CDR3 length: 15 residues. The CDR3 DNA is TGTGCCACTTGGACAGGGTTTGGCAATAATTCACCCCTCCACTTT. Protein sequence: CATWTGFGNNSPLHF.

The rearrangement joins TRBV4-3 to TRBJ2-1, with a weak D call TRBD1 (5 bases). The CDR3 is 17 amino acids. Trimming stripped 0 bases from V and 0 bases from J, with 12 bases between. CDR1 is LGHNA, CDR2 YSLEER, per germline. CDR3 sequence: CASSQESWGGSYNEQFF. The CDR3 region has the DNA TGCGCCAGCAGCCAAGAGTCGTGGGGCGGCTCCTACAATGAGCAGTTCTTC.

The V call is TRBV7-3, the J call TRBJ2-5, with TRBD2 matching 12 bases. Trimming took 5 bases from V and 4 from J; bases not matched to a gene: 5. The CDR3 has 15 residues. Germline assignment: CDR1 SGHTA and CDR2 FQGTGA. The CDR3 DNA follows: TGTGCCAGCAGCCAAATGGGACTAGCGGGAGAGACCCAGTACTTC. This codes for CASSQMGLAGETQYF.

The chain recombines TRBV5-1 with TRBJ2-7, with a tentative D call TRBD2 (6 bases). CDR3 length equals 14 residues. Germline-derived CDR1 and CDR2 are SGHRS and YFSETQ. Trimming took 4 bases from V and 3 from J, leaving 14 bases between them. CDR3 in DNA: TGCGCCAGCAGCGGGGGGATTAACCACTACGAGCAGTACTTC. The encoded protein is CASSGGINHYEQYF.

The chain has TRBV5-4 and TRBJ2-1; 12 bases are a match to TRBD2. With V trimmed by 0 bases and J by 10 bases, 5 bases remained unmatched. The CDR3 totals 15 residues. Germline V gene sequence: CDR1 SGHNT, CDR2 YYREEE (reference sequence). The CDR3 sequence is CASSLGRTSGVEQFF. Here the CDR3 DNA reads TGTGCCAGCAGCTTGGGGAGGACTAGCGGGGTAGAGCAGTTCTTC.

The J gene is TRBJ2-3, the V gene TRBV27; possible D gene TRBD1, 6 bases. The CDR3 covers 13 residues. Germline V lookup: CDR1 MNHEY, CDR2 SMNVEV (reference sequence). V was cut by 8 bases and J by 5 bases, with 14 bases left in between. This CDR3 reads CASALGAKDTQYF. CDR3 bases: TGTGCCAGCGCCCTGGGGGCAAAAGATACGCAGTATTTT.

The chain has TRBV7-3 and TRBJ1-4; TRBD1 matches 7 bases. V trimming: 6 bases; J trimming: 7 bases; junction bases outside the gene matches: 8. Germline CDR1 is SGHTA and CDR2 is FQGTGA. This CDR3 has 14 residues. CDR3 sequence reads: CASRFPGQPEKLFF. CDR3 DNA: TGTGCCAGCAGGTTTCCGGGACAGCCTGAAAAACTGTTTTTT. The whole variable domain, remainder taken from reference TRBV7-3 and TRBJ1-4, is GAGVSQTPSNKVTEKGKYVELRCDPISGHTALYWYRQSLGQGPEFLIYFQGTGAADDSGLPNDRFFAVRPEGSVSTLKIQRTERGDSAVYLCASRFPGQPEKLFFGSGTQLSVL.

In this sample, this clone turned up once. The V and J genes are TRBV2 and TRBJ1-5; TRBD1 agrees at 7 bases. Losses at the gene ends were 4 bases for V and 0 bases for J; bases not matched to a gene: 6. The CDR3 has 16 residues. Germline V CDR1 and CDR2: SNHLY, FYNNEI. The CDR3, as DNA: TGTGCCAGCAGTGCTCGAAGGACAGGTAGCAATCAGCCCCAGCATTTT. Its protein product is CASSARRTGSNQPQHF. Drawing the rest from reference TRBV2 and TRBJ1-5, the complete variable domain is EPEVTQTPSHQVTQMGQEVILRCVPISNHLYFYWYRQILGQKVEFLVSFYNNEISEKSEIFDDQFSVERPDGSNFTLKIRSTKLEDSAMYFCASSARRTGSNQPQHFGDGTRLSIL.

The chain couples TRBV7-8 to TRBJ1-5, with a tentative D call TRBD1 (6 bases). The CDR3 covers 16 residues. Germline loops: CDR1 SGHVS, CDR2 FQNEAQ. Between the trimmed V and J ends, which lost 5 bases and 2 bases, there was a span of 16 bases. The CDR3 here is CASSPRAGVGNQPQHF. The CDR3 DNA sequence: TGTGCCAGCAGCCCAAGAGCAGGGGTGGGCAATCAGCCCCAGCATTTT.

This clone was picked up one time. CDR3 sequence (DNA): TGTGCCAGCAGCTTAGGGCCTACAGATACGCAGTATTTT. This translates into CASSLGPTDTQYF. The V and J genes are TRBV7-3 and TRBJ2-3; D remains ambiguous. Germline V gene data show CDR1 as SGHTA and CDR2 as FQGTGA. The CDR3 consists of 13 residues. Trimming removed 2 bases from V and 3 bases from J, with 6 bases in between.

The chain links TRBV10-3 to TRBJ2-1; possible D gene TRBD1, 6 bases. The germline V gene encodes CDR1 ENHRY and CDR2 SYGVKD. This CDR3 is built from 14 residues. The V gene lost 7 bases and the J gene lost 5 bases, with 15 bases spanning the gap. DNA for the CDR3: TGTGCCATCAACGCCGGGACATCGAACAATGAGCAGTTCTTC. This translates into CAINAGTSNNEQFF.

The rearrangement links TRBV28 to TRBJ2-3; 11 bases are shared with TRBD2. This CDR3 region has 16 residues. Losses at the gene ends were 3 bases for V and 1 base for J; bases not matched to a gene: 3. The V gene's germline CDR1 is MDHEN and CDR2 SYDVKM. CDR3 amino acids: CASSFPGLAGTDTQYF. CDR3 coding DNA: TGTGCCAGCAGTTTCCCGGGACTAGCGGGCACAGATACGCAGTATTTT.

The chain joins TRBV9 to TRBJ1-2; D may be TRBD1 (5 bases). Germline CDR1 SGDLS, CDR2 YYNGEE. CDR3 length equals 14 residues. The ends were cut back, 1 base at V and 5 bases at J, with 12 bases in the middle. DNA of the CDR3: TGTGCCAGCAGCGTAAGGGCCAGGGATTATGGCTACACCTTC. This translates into CASSVRARDYGYTF.

This rearrangement joins TRBV5-1 to TRBJ1-1; maybe TRBD1 (6 bases). The ends were cut back, 4 bases at V and 5 bases at J, with 12 bases in the middle. Germline lookup yields CDR1 SGHRS and CDR2 YFSETQ. CDR3 length: 13 amino acids. Here the CDR3 DNA reads TGCGCCAGCAGCAACAGGGAGGGAACTGAAGCTTTCTTT. Its translation is CASSNREGTEAFF.

V gene TRBV4-3 combines with J gene TRBJ2-2, with TRBD2 matching over 12 bases. V trimming: 1 base; J trimming: 7 bases; junction bases outside the gene matches: 13. The CDR3 spans 19 residues. Germline V gene sequence: CDR1 LGHNA, CDR2 YSLEER. In DNA form, the CDR3 reads TGCGCCAGCAGCCAAGTCGGGGTTGCTAGCGGGGGGGCTATCGGGGAGCTGTTTTTT. Amino acids: CASSQVGVASGGAIGELFF.

CDR3 nucleotides: TGTGCCAGCAGTTCAAGGGAGGGCTGGCTGTTTTTT. It is translated as CASSSREGWLFF. The chain uses TRBV11-3 and TRBJ2-2, with TRBD2 identical over 7 bases. The germline CDR1 and CDR2 sequences are SGHNT and YENEEA. Losses at the gene ends were 6 bases for V and 13 bases for J; bases not matched to a gene: 8. The CDR3 covers 12 residues. Based on the CDR3 plus reference TRBV11-3 and TRBJ2-2, the full variable domain is EAGVVQSPRYKIIEKKQPVAFWCNPISGHNTLYWYLQNLGQGPELLIRYENEEAVDDSQLPKDRFSAERLKGVDSTLKIQPAELGDSAVYLCASSSREGWLFFGEGSRLTVL.